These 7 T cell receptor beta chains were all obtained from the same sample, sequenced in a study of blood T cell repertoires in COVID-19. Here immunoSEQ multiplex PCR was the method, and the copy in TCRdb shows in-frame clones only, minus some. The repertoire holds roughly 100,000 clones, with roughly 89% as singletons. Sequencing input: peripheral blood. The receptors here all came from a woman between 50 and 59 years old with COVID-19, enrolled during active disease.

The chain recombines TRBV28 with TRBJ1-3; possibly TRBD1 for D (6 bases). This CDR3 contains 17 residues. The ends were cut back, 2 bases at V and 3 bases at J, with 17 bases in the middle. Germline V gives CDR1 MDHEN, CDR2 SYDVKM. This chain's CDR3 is CASSLGPRQVLGNTIYF. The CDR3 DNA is TGTGCCAGCAGTTTAGGCCCGAGACAGGTGCTTGGAAACACCATATATTTT.

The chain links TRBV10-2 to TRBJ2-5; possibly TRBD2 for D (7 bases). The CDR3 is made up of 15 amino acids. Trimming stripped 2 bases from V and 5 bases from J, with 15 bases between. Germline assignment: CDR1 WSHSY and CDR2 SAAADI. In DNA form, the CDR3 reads TGCGCCAGCAGTGAGGGGGGGGGCCAAATGGAGACCCAGTACTTC. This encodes CASSEGGGQMETQYF.

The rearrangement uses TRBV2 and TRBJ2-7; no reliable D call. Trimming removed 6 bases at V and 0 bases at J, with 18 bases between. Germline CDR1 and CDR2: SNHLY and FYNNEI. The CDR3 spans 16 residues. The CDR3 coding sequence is TGTGCCAGCAGGATAAGTCGGTTAAACGGCTCCTACGAGCAGTACTTC. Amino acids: CASRISRLNGSYEQYF.

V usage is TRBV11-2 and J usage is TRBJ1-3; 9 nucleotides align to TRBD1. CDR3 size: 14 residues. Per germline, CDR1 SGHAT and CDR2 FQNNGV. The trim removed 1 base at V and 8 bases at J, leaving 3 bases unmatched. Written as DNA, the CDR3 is TGTGCCAGCAGCTTAGGACAGGGGGTCCACACCATATATTTT. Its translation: CASSLGQGVHTIYF.

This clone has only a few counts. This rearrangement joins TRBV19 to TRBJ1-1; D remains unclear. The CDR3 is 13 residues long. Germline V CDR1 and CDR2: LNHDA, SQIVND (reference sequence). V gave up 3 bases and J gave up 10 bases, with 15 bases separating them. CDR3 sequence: CASSIGQLRRAFF. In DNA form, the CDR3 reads TGTGCCAGTAGTATTGGGCAACTCCGACGAGCTTTCTTT.

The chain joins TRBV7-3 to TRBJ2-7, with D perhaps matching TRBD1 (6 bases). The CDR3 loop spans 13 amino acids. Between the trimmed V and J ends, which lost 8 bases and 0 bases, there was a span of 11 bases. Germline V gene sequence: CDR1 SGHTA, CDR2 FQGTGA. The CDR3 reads CASVRTDSYEQYF. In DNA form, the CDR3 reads TGTGCCAGCGTCAGGACAGACTCCTACGAGCAGTACTTC.

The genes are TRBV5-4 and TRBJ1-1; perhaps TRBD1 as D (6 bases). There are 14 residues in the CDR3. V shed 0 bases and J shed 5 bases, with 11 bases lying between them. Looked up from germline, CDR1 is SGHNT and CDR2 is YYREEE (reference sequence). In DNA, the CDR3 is TGTGCCAGCAGCTTGGTAGGGGGAGATACTGAAGCTTTCTTT. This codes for CASSLVGGDTEAFF.